Presented here are 16 T cell receptor beta chains from one specimen sequenced in a study of T cells in Graves' hyperthyroidism and ophthalmopathy. TCR beta CDR3 sequences were amplified from RNA transcripts. The HTBI primer set drove a first-round RT-PCR of the TCR CDR3. MiXCR, run by TCRdb on the multiplex PCR reads, gives a single entry per CDR3 protein. Here the sample spans some 210,000 distinct CDR3 sequences, approximately 17% being singletons. The sequencing input was blood. Receptor source: a middle-aged man with Graves' hyperthyroidism.

The chain uses TRBV7-9 and TRBJ2-2; D ambiguous. There are 15 residues in the CDR3. The V gene's germline CDR1 is SEHNR and CDR2 FQNEAQ (reference sequence). V was shortened by 5 bases and J by 1 base, with 11 bases between the two germline ends. CDR3 DNA sequence: TGTGCCAGCAGCCCTGCACTGGGGAACACCGGGGAGCTGTTTTTT. The encoded protein is CASSPALGNTGELFF. Complete variable domain (other parts from reference TRBV7-9 and TRBJ2-2): DTGVSQNPRHKITKRGQNVTFRCDPISEHNRLYWYRQTLGQGPEFLTYFQNEAQLEKSRLLSDRFSAERPKGSFSTLEIQRTEQGDSAMYLCASSPALGNTGELFFGEGSRLTVL.

This clonotype was recorded at least ten times. The V call is TRBV28, the J call TRBJ2-1; 13 bases agree with TRBD2. This CDR3 is built from 16 residues. CDR1 is MDHEN and CDR2 is SYDVKM in the germline V gene. V lost 8 bases, J lost 8 bases, and 12 bases stayed unmatched. DNA of the CDR3: TGTGCCAGCCATAAACCCCCACTAGCGGGAGGGTATGAGCAGTTCTTC. It translates to CASHKPPLAGGYEQFF.

The table lists this clonotype with many counts. This chain links TRBV27 with TRBJ1-1; tentative D call: TRBD1 (5 bases). CDR1 is MNHEY and CDR2 is SMNVEV in the germline V gene (reference sequence). V shed 6 bases and J shed 4 bases, with 18 bases lying between them. This CDR3 contains 15 residues. The CDR3 DNA is TGTGCCAGCAGCCTGGCCGGGGCGCGGGGCACTGAAGCTTTCTTT. It yields the protein CASSLAGARGTEAFF.

The gene calls are TRBV20-1 and TRBJ2-7; D is uncertain. Trimming took off 5 bases at V and 5 bases at J, with 16 bases between the two ends. The CDR3 is made up of 13 amino acids. Germline CDR1 is DFQATT and CDR2 is SNEGSKA (reference sequence). CDR3 amino acids: CSAEGSRRNEQYF. CDR3 sequence (DNA): TGCAGTGCTGAAGGCAGCAGGCGGAACGAGCAGTACTTC.

This clonotype was seen many times. The gene calls are TRBV3-1 and TRBJ1-4; no firm D call. The germline V gene encodes CDR1 LGHDT and CDR2 YNNKEL (reference sequence). CDR3 size: 12 residues. The V gene lost 4 bases and the J gene lost 8 bases, with 8 bases spanning the gap. CDR3 nucleotides: TGTGCCAGCAGCCTAGCATGGGAAAAACTGTTTTTT. It codes for CASSLAWEKLFF. The whole variable domain, filled in from reference TRBV3-1 and TRBJ1-4, reads DTAVSQTPKYLVTQMGNDKSIKCEQNLGHDTMYWYKQDSKKFLKIMFSYNNKELIINETVPNRFSPKSPDKAHLNLHINSLELGDSAVYFCASSLAWEKLFFGSGTQLSVL.

In this sample, this clonotype turned up a few times. A read error may account for a junction end that differs from germline. This sequence joins TRBV2 and TRBJ1-2, with a tentative D call TRBD1 (6 bases). CDR1 is SNHLY, CDR2 FYNNEI, per germline. This CDR3 is 13 amino acids long. CDR3 DNA sequence: TGTGCCAGCAGTACAGGGAATAACTATGACTACACCTTC. The encoded protein is CASSTGNNYDYTF. The full variable domain, in which reference TRBV2 and TRBJ1-2 provide the parts outside the CDR3, is EPEVTQTPSHQVTQMGQEVILRCVPISNHLYFYWYRQILGQKVEFLVSFYNNEISEKSEIFDDQFSVERPDGSNFTLKIRSTKLEDSAMYFCASSTGNNYDYTFGSGTRLTVV.

The chain is built from TRBV30 and TRBJ2-1; perhaps TRBD2 as D (6 bases). Germline loops: CDR1 GTSNPN, CDR2 SVGIG (reference sequence). V was clipped by 3 bases and J by 10 bases, with 19 bases between them. CDR3 size: 14 residues. The CDR3 region is CAWSEGRRAGEQFF. CDR3 nucleotide sequence: TGTGCCTGGAGCGAGGGCAGGAGGGCTGGGGAGCAGTTCTTC.

This clonotype was detected a few times. This chain links TRBV2 with TRBJ2-2; D is perhaps TRBD1 (6 bases). V was clipped by 8 bases and J by 4 bases, with 20 bases between them. The CDR3 consists of 16 residues. Germline CDR1 and CDR2: SNHLY and FYNNEI. The CDR3 sequence is CASGAASGQLTGELFF. The CDR3, as DNA: TGTGCCAGCGGGGCGGCATCCGGACAGCTCACCGGGGAGCTGTTTTTT.

This clonotype has more than one count but fewer than ten. V gene TRBV20-1 combines with J gene TRBJ1-4; TRBD1 aligns across 8 bases. The ends lost 4 bases at V and 4 bases at J; junction bases unmatched: 5. The CDR3 extends over 14 amino acids. Per germline, CDR1 DFQATT and CDR2 SNEGSKA (reference sequence). Written as DNA, the CDR3 is TGCAGTGCTACACCGGGACAGGATAATGAAAAACTGTTTTTT. Protein product: CSATPGQDNEKLFF.

Ten or more counts support this clonotype. The chain uses TRBV11-2 and TRBJ2-7; 9 bases line up with TRBD1. CDR1 and CDR2 (germline): SGHAT, FQNNGV. V gave up 6 bases and J gave up 0 bases; unmatched junction bases: 6. CDR3 length: 15 amino acids. CDR3 nucleotides: TGTGCCAGCAGAAAGCCGGGACAGGGCTCCTACGAGCAGTACTTC. Translation gives CASRKPGQGSYEQYF.

The chain carries TRBV4-2 and TRBJ2-3; D may be TRBD1 (7 bases). V was pared by 3 bases and J by 3 bases, with 16 bases between. There are 16 residues in the CDR3. Germline CDR1 reads LGHNA; CDR2 reads YNFKEQ. The CDR3 bases are TGTGCCAGCAGCCAGCGGAGACAGGGAGGTACAGATACGCAGTATTTT. Its translation is CASSQRRQGGTDTQYF.

Many counts were recorded for this clonotype. The chain joins TRBV3-1 to TRBJ2-7; 9 bases line up with TRBD2. The CDR3 covers 15 residues. Germline V gives CDR1 LGHDT, CDR2 YNNKEL (reference sequence). V trimming: 4 bases; J trimming: 0 bases; junction bases outside the gene matches: 4. CDR3 sequence (DNA): TGTGCCAGCAGCCTCGGACTAGCGAGCTCCTACGAGCAGTACTTC. Its translation: CASSLGLASSYEQYF.

This clonotype was counted many times. The chain couples TRBV6-5 to TRBJ2-5; a weak D match, TRBD2 (5 bases). CDR1 and CDR2 from the germline V gene are MNHEY and SVGAGI. Trimming pared 2 bases from V and 7 bases from J, leaving 14 bases between. This CDR3 is built from 14 residues. The CDR3 sequence is CASSYARAGATQYF. CDR3 DNA sequence: TGTGCCAGCAGTTACGCGAGGGCCGGAGCGACCCAGTACTTC.

This clonotype was recorded at least ten times. CDR3 nucleotides: TGCAGTGCTTCGGGACTAACCTCCTACAATGAGCAGTTCTTC. It encodes CSASGLTSYNEQFF. The chain employs TRBV20-1 and TRBJ2-1, with 7 bases identical to TRBD2. Germline V gene sequence: CDR1 DFQATT, CDR2 SNEGSKA (reference sequence). The CDR3 is 14 amino acids. J lost 0 bases, V lost 5 bases, and 4 bases had no gene match.

The CDR3 region has the DNA TGCAGTGCTAGAGGCAGCGCCAGTTACGAGCAGTACTTC. This codes for CSARGSASYEQYF. The genes are TRBV20-1 and TRBJ2-7; D is uncertain. The ends were cut back, 1 base at V and 4 bases at J, with 11 bases in the middle. CDR3 length: 13 residues. The V gene's germline CDR1 is DFQATT and CDR2 SNEGSKA (reference sequence).

This clonotype was detected ten times or more. This chain joins TRBV27 and TRBJ1-2; D not resolved. Germline CDR1 and CDR2: MNHEY and SMNVEV (reference sequence). The CDR3 spans 12 residues. V shed 10 bases and J shed 8 bases, with 17 bases lying between them. CDR3 in amino acids: CAIRTVLGGYTF. CDR3 DNA sequence: TGTGCCATCCGTACCGTTTTGGGGGGCTACACCTTC.